This TCR beta chain was sequenced in a study of blood T cell repertoires in COVID-19. For the study at large: In each case, the material was cDNA or gDNA derived from T cells, B-cell-depleted T cells, or PBMCs.

A Seattle source enrolled patients during active infection and followed them longitudinally. The CDR3 is 15 amino acids. V dropped 5 bases and J dropped 6; count of bases not matched to a gene: 5. Germline CDR1 reads SEHNR; CDR2 reads FQNEAQ (reference sequence). Original data processing: Reference gene primer amplification gave nucleated cell count estimates. Here immunoSEQ multiplex PCR was the method, and the copy in TCRdb shows in-frame clones only, minus some. That table gives V, J and clone size, and the DNA gave D and trimming. The sample yields hundreds of thousands of clones, about nine tenths seen once.

The sequence derives from a woman in her forties or fifties with COVID-19, enrolled during active disease. This chain uses TRBV7-9 with TRBJ2-7; 15 bases match TRBD2. The sequenced material came from peripheral blood. The CDR3 DNA reads as TGTGCCAGCAGCCCTGGACTAGCGGGAGGGCTCGAGCAGTACTTC. This sequence encodes CASSPGLAGGLEQYF.